This TCR beta chain was documented in a study of blood T cell repertoires in COVID-19. Source study methods: Amplification from reference gene primers served as the basis for estimated nucleated cell counts. Assay used: immunoSEQ multiplex PCR; TCRdb lists only in-frame clones, some missing. V, J and clone size derive from that table, while D and trimming were established from the DNA sequence. The sample consists of under 300,000 clones, nearly 90% of them appearing once. The CDR3 consists of 19 residues. Germline loops: CDR1 MNHEY, CDR2 SVGEGT. V shed 5 bases, J shed 1 base, and the junction held 15 bases outside the gene matches. This clone showed up many times.

The chain is built from TRBV6-2 or TRBV6-3 and TRBJ2-2; TRBD1 aligns across 8 bases. The sample taken for sequencing was peripheral blood. The TCR sequence derives from a woman aged 40 to 50 who had recovered from COVID-19. The CDR3 nucleotides are TGTGCCAGCAGTAATCGGGGACAGGAGACGAGTATGAACACCGGGGAGCTGTTTTTT. Encoded protein: CASSNRGQETSMNTGELFF.